Following are 22 T cell receptor beta chains from one sample sequenced in a study of tumor-infiltrating lymphocytes in primary liver carcinoma. Co-extraction yielded RNA and DNA from around 18-30 mg of unsorted bulk tissue. Starting from about 0.5 ug of total RNA, TCR beta cDNA was produced with a primer in the constant region. Generation of the TCR beta libraries relied on three nested multiplex PCR rounds using slightly modified ARM-PCR. The first two PCR rounds used TRBV1-TRBV30 primers with a Cbeta primer, roughly 10 cycles each. TCRdb recomputed calls from the multiplex PCR reads with MiXCR, one row per CDR3 protein. Of roughly 120,000 distinct CDR3 sequences in the sample, roughly 69% were seen once. Sequencing used liver tumor tissue from sampling region 1. Described subset: tumor region T1, superior pole. The source is a woman aged 60-75 years with primary liver carcinoma and hepatitis B virus infection.

Comments on this clonotype: This may come from a read error, since a much larger clone is one base off. The J gene is TRBJ2-2, the V gene TRBV5-8, with D uncertain. The CDR3 is made up of 16 amino acids. V lost 5 bases and J 3 bases, leaving 17 bases between the germline ends. From germline, CDR1 is SGHTS and CDR2 YDEGEE. Here the CDR3 reads CASRPSWWQDTGELFF. CDR3 nucleotide sequence: TGTGCCAGCAGGCCGAGCTGGTGGCAGGACACCGGGGAGCTGTTTTTT. Complete variable domain (other parts from reference TRBV5-8 and TRBJ2-2): EAGVTQSPTHLIKTRGQQATLRCSPISGHTSVYWYQQALGLGLQFLLWYDEGEERNRGNFPPRFSGRQFPNYSSELNVNALELEDSALYLCASRPSWWQDTGELFFGEGSRLTVL.

The gene calls are TRBV5-1 and TRBJ2-7; tentative D call: TRBD1 (6 bases). This CDR3 has 16 residues. Germline CDR1 is SGHRS and CDR2 is YFSETQ. Trimming took off 4 bases at V and 4 bases at J, with 21 bases between the two ends. The CDR3 protein is CASSLLSGDITYEQYF. CDR3 bases: TGCGCCAGCAGCCTACTTAGTGGGGACATCACATACGAGCAGTACTTC.

In regard to this clonotype: Given the absence of the conserved phenylalanine or tryptophan at the CDR3 end, a read error is likely. The chain recombines TRBV11-3 with TRBJ1-1; D not resolved. Per germline, CDR1 SGHNT and CDR2 YENEEA. The ends were cut back, 5 bases at V and 3 bases at J, with 7 bases in the middle. There are 12 residues in the CDR3. CDR3 protein: CASSKRYTEAFS. Here the CDR3 DNA reads TGTGCCAGCAGCAAACGGTACACTGAAGCTTTCTCT.

Remarks on this clonotype: This may be a read error, as it is one base from a much larger clone. The chain combines TRBV29-1 with TRBJ1-5, with TRBD1 as a possible D gene (5 bases). This CDR3 is built from 14 residues. CDR1 SQVTM and CDR2 ANQGSEA come from the germline V gene. CDR3 residues: CSVVVGGSNQPRHF. In nucleotides, the CDR3 is TGCAGCGTGGTCGTGGGGGGTAGCAATCAGCCCCGGCATTTT. Based on the CDR3 plus reference TRBV29-1 and TRBJ1-5, the full variable domain is SAVISQKPSRDICQRGTSLTIQCQVDSQVTMMFWYRQQPGQSLTLIATANQGSEATYESGFVIDKFPISRPNLTFSTLTVSNMSPEDSSIYLCSVVVGGSNQPRHFGDGTRLSIL.

On this clonotype: A much larger clone lies a single base off, so this may be a read error. The chain has TRBV6-1 and TRBJ2-3; possible D gene TRBD1, 6 bases. Trimming shortened V by 5 bases and J by 4 bases, and 16 bases separated the two germline ends. This CDR3 spans 15 amino acids. Germline V gene data show CDR1 as MNHNS and CDR2 as SASEGT. CDR3 sequence: CASSTPGQNADTQYF. DNA of the CDR3: TGTGCCAGCAGTACTCCTGGACAGAACGCAGATACGCAGTATTTT.

Of note for this clonotype: This sequence may be a read error, since a much larger clone differs from it by one base. The rearrangement uses TRBV6-5 and TRBJ1-4, with D possibly TRBD1 on 6 matching bases. CDR1 is MNHEY and CDR2 is SVGAGI in the germline V gene. V lost 7 bases and J 1 base, leaving 10 bases between the germline ends. CDR3 length: 14 amino acids. CDR3 sequence reads: CASNIRGTNEKLFF. The CDR3 bases are TGTGCCAGCAATATCAGGGGAACTAATGAAAAACTGTTTTTT.

V is TRBV7-9 and J is TRBJ2-2; D is undetermined. The V and J ends lost 1 base and 4 bases respectively, with 10 bases between them. The CDR3 extends over 15 amino acids. Germline CDR1 SEHNR, CDR2 FQNEAQ (reference sequence). Here the CDR3 DNA reads TGTGCCAGCAGCTTAGACACATCTATCACCGGGGAGCTGTTTTTT. This encodes CASSLDTSITGELFF.

At least ten counts were recorded for this clonotype. The chain combines TRBV6-5 with TRBJ2-3; possibly TRBD2 for D (6 bases). This CDR3 has 16 residues. Per the germline V gene, CDR1 is MNHEY and CDR2 is SVGAGI. The germline V and J ends were trimmed by 6 bases and 1 base, with 17 bases remaining between them. The CDR3 DNA follows: TGTGCCAGCAGGTACCTCCGGGACTCCCGCACAGATACGCAGTATTTT. This gives the protein CASRYLRDSRTDTQYF.

On this clonotype: The junction does not match germline at one end; this may be a read error. The V and J genes are TRBV5-5 and TRBJ1-6; 8 bases align to TRBD1. Germline assignment: CDR1 SGHKS and CDR2 YYEKEE (reference sequence). The CDR3 is made up of 15 amino acids. As DNA, the CDR3 is TGTGTCAGCGGCTCGCAGGGGGCGGGTAATTCACCCCTCCACTTT. This gives the protein CVSGSQGAGNSPLHF.

Comments on this clonotype: A read error may account for a junction end that differs from germline. The genes are TRBV6-1 and TRBJ1-1; no definite D call. Germline assignment: CDR1 MNHNS and CDR2 SASEGT. The CDR3 runs 12 residues. CDR3 DNA sequence: TGTGCCAGCTGTGAATATAAGGCTGAAGCTTTCTTT. Its protein is CASCEYKAEAFF.

With regard to this clonotype: This may be a read error, as it is one base from a much larger clone. The chain couples TRBV28 to TRBJ2-3, with TRBD1 matching over 9 bases. CDR3 length equals 17 residues. The junction had 6 bases not matched to a gene; V was cut back by 2 bases and J by 0 bases. Germline V gene data show CDR1 as MDHEN and CDR2 as SYDVKM. In DNA, the CDR3 is TGTGCCAGCAGTTTAGACTTACAGGGGGCTAGCACAGATACGCAGTATTTT. Amino acid sequence: CASSLDLQGASTDTQYF.

As concerns this clonotype: Sequence at one end of the junction differs from germline and may be a read error. The chain has TRBV24-1 and TRBJ2-1; perhaps TRBD2 as D (5 bases). Germline CDR1 is KGHDR and CDR2 is SFDVKD. The CDR3 is made up of 15 amino acids. This chain's CDR3 is CATSDPTRLGNEQFF. CDR3 sequence (DNA): TGTGCCACCAGTGACCCAACTAGATTGGGCAATGAACAGTTCTTC.

The chain has TRBV28 and TRBJ1-3; D might be TRBD1 (6 bases). Germline loops: CDR1 MDHEN, CDR2 SYDVKM. Trimming pared 11 bases from V and 2 bases from J, leaving 13 bases between. CDR3 length: 13 residues. The CDR3 sequence: CAAVRGAGNTIYF. CDR3 bases: TGTGCCGCCGTCAGGGGCGCTGGAAACACCATATATTTT.

The rearrangement uses TRBV28 and TRBJ2-7; 14 positions agree with TRBD2. Trimming at V came to 5 bases and at J to 6 bases, leaving 15 bases not matched to a gene. Germline V gene sequence: CDR1 MDHEN, CDR2 SYDVKM. CDR3 size: 18 residues. CDR3 DNA: TGTGCCAGCAGTCCCGGGACTAGCGGGAGTAGGGTCACCCCCGAGCAGTACTTC. The encoded protein is CASSPGTSGSRVTPEQYF.

This clonotype was seen more than once but under ten times. The chain employs TRBV5-1 and TRBJ2-7, with D unresolved. The length of the CDR3 is 14 residues. The V gene's germline CDR1 is SGHRS and CDR2 YFSETQ. The V end lost 0 bases, the J end lost 1 base, and 8 bases lay between the germline ends. The CDR3 DNA reads as TGCGCCAGCAGCTTGGCCGAGCATTCCTACGAGCAGTACTTC. Its protein product is CASSLAEHSYEQYF. Drawing the rest from reference TRBV5-1 and TRBJ2-7, the complete variable domain is KAGVTQTPRYLIKTRGQQVTLSCSPISGHRSVSWYQQTPGQGLQFLFEYFSETQRNKGNFPGRFSGRQFSNSRSEMNVSTLELGDSALYLCASSLAEHSYEQYFGPGTRLTVT.

Comments on this clonotype: A junction boundary mismatches the germline segment, possibly from a read error. The chain uses TRBV30 and TRBJ1-5, with 8 bases fitting TRBD1. This CDR3 region has 14 residues. The V gene's germline CDR1 is GTSNPN and CDR2 SVGIG (reference sequence). CDR3: CAWTRTGPNQAQHF. The DNA of the CDR3 is TGTGCCTGGACTCGGACAGGGCCAAATCAGGCCCAGCATTTT.

This clonotype was found many times. J is TRBJ2-7 and V is TRBV29-1, with a possible D match to TRBD1 (6 bases). The CDR3 is 14 residues long. CDR1 SQVTM and CDR2 ANQGSEA come from the germline V gene. V lost 3 bases to trimming and J lost 6 bases, with 18 bases between them. The CDR3 here is CSVDRDTGQGEQYF. CDR3 DNA sequence: TGCAGCGTTGACCGGGACACGGGGCAGGGCGAGCAGTACTTC.

About this clonotype itself: A much larger clone differs by one base, so this may be a read error. This chain uses TRBV12-3 or TRBV12-4 with TRBJ2-5; 7 bases align to TRBD2. The CDR3 totals 15 residues. The CDR3 nucleotides read TGTGCCAGCAGTTTACTGCGGGGGTACCAAGAGACCCTGTACTTC. Encoded protein: CASSLLRGYQETLYF.

To note about this clonotype: Sequence at one end of the junction differs from germline and may be a read error. The rearrangement links TRBV28 to TRBJ2-1; 9 bases fit TRBD2. The CDR3 totals 18 residues. Germline loops: CDR1 MDHEN, CDR2 SYDVKM. CDR3 region: CVSSSGGYGVAGVDDQFF. The DNA for the CDR3 is TGTGTCAGCAGTTCTGGAGGCTATGGAGTAGCGGGAGTGGATGACCAGTTCTTC. Variable domain in full (rest from reference TRBV28 and TRBJ2-1): DVKVTQSSRYLVKRTGEKVFLECVQDMDHENMFWYRQDPGLGLRLIYFSYDVKMKEKGDIPEGYSVSREKKERFSLILESASTNQTSMYLCVSSSGGYGVAGVDDQFFGPGTRLTVL.

Turning to this clonotype: With a much larger clone just one base away, this may be a read error. The rearrangement uses TRBV7-9 and TRBJ2-5; a possible D gene is TRBD2 (5 bases). CDR1 is SEHNR and CDR2 is FQNEAQ in the germline V gene (reference sequence). The CDR3 loop spans 15 amino acids. The DNA of the CDR3 is TGTGTCAGCAGCTTAGGAACGGGGATGTGGGAGACCCAGTACTTC. It yields the protein CVSSLGTGMWETQYF.

This chain uses TRBV2 with TRBJ2-5, with D possibly TRBD1 on 5 matching bases. The V end was cut by 6 bases, the J end by 1 base, with 12 bases between. The germline CDR1 and CDR2 sequences are SNHLY and FYNNEI. The CDR3 totals 14 residues. CDR3 sequence (DNA): TGTGCCAGCAGCGGAAAACAGGTCCAAGAGACCCAGTACTTC. This sequence encodes CASSGKQVQETQYF.

Remarks on this clonotype: This sequence may be a read error, since a much larger clone differs from it by one base. The chain recombines TRBV6-1 with TRBJ2-1; perhaps D is TRBD1 or TRBD2 (6 bases each). The CDR3 covers 15 residues. CDR1 and CDR2 from the germline V gene are MNHNS and SASEGT. Trimming cost V 3 bases and J 7 bases, with 16 bases left between them. In DNA, the CDR3 is TGTGCCAGCAGTGAGCGACTAACGGGGGCAAATGAGCAGTTCTTC. Translated, it gives CASSERLTGANEQFF.